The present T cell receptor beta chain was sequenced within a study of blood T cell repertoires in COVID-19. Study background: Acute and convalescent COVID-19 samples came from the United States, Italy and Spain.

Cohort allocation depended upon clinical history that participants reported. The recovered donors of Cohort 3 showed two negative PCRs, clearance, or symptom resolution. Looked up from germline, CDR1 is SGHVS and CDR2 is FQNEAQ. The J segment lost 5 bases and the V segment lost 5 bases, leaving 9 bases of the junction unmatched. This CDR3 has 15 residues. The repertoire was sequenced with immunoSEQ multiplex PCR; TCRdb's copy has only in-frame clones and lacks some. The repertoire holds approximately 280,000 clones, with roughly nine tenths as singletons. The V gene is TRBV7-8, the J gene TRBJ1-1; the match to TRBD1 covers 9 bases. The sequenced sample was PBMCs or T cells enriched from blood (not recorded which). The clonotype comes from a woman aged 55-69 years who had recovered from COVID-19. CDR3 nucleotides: TGTGCCAGCAGCCAGGCGGGACAGGGAAGAACTGAAGCTTTCTTT. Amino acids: CASSQAGQGRTEAFF.